The TCR beta chain described here comes from a study of Ad26.COV2.S vaccination and SARS-CoV-2 variants (dated by TCRdb to the early 2020s). A note on the overall study: Donors in the vaccine arm were drawn from COV1001, a multicentre, randomized, double-blind, placebo-controlled phase I-IIa trial testing Ad26.COV2.S in healthy adults. Blinding of investigators to trial group allocation was maintained during experiments and outcome assessment. Sequencing of the TCRbeta repertoire served to evaluate the specificity and breadth of SARS-CoV-2-reactive T cell receptors following Ad26.COV2.S vaccination. Participants in the trial were split at random into five groups of five each, receiving low-dose or high-dose Ad26.COV2.S once or twice, or else placebo on both occasions. A total of some 30 samples were included in the TCR-sequenced set, comprising about 20 Ad26.COV2.S vaccine recipients, 5 placebo recipients and 8 SARS-CoV-2 convalescent individuals. Dosing of Ad26.COV2.S was intramuscular, at either 5x10^10 or 1x10^11 viral particles, delivered as one shot or as two shots spaced 56 days apart.

The trim is 4 bases for V and 2 bases for J, with a gap of 18 bases between the germline ends. The germline V gene encodes CDR1 SGHVS and CDR2 FQNEAQ. The CDR3 sequence holds 17 residues, the cysteine and phenylalanine included. Solely the CDR3 DNA is kept, with 51 bases framed from the first base. Explained via the paper, the treatment or condition label denotes: 15 to 20 received Ad26.COV2.S at low or high dose, single or two shots; 5 received placebo; per-sample allocation not given. For vaccine and placebo recipients, repertoires were sequenced using samples collected on day 63 after the first injection. In Cohort 1b, 20 to 25 adults aged 18-55 years were enrolled at a single site in Boston, USA, between 29 July and 7 August 2020. Ad26.COV2.S consisted of a replication-incompetent adenovirus type 26 vector by which a prefusion-stabilized SARS-CoV-2 spike protein from the original Wuhan strain was expressed.

The immunoSEQ Assay was the method used to sequence TCRbeta CDR3 regions. After extraction, genomic DNA underwent amplification by bias-controlled multiplex PCR, followed by high-throughput sequencing. Concerning the study's data processing: Collapsing and filtering of sequences were performed to quantify the absolute abundance of each unique TCRbeta CDR3 region. T cell fraction was estimated by normalization of TCRbeta template counts to usable DNA, with usable DNA being measured through amplification of reference genes present in all nucleated cells. Repertoire TCRs were annotated as SARS-CoV-2-specific by exact matching of V gene, CDR3 amino acid sequence and J gene to a known reactive TCR set. MIRA supplied the reference SARS-CoV-2 TCR set, which was filtered for enrichment in COVID-19-positive ImmuneCODE repertoires so that public or cross-reactive TCRs were removed. Based on the MIRA antigens, annotated TCRs were further analysed at the level of specific ORF or position within ORF. Breadth was defined as annotated unique rearrangements over total unique productive rearrangements; depth was the summed frequency of those rearrangements. Two-sided Wilcoxon rank-sum tests were applied when comparing TCR breadth between groups. The source is immuneACCESS, and TCRdb retained only in-frame sequences with V and J called. Part of the clones is not carried over; for the studies checked, unresolved V genes explain less than half of this, and the remainder is unexplained. The V and J calls and clone size are taken from that table; D and trimming were inferred from the DNA. The sample contains a few hundred thousand clones, around 89% of them found a single time. The ten biggest clones cover around 3.6% of the sample.

Overall results and qualifications from the work: Compared with placebo recipients, Ad26.COV2.S recipients showed higher spike-specific TCR breadth (P = 0.0014). Comparable non-spike TCR breadth was observed between vaccine and placebo recipients, consistent with only spike being contained in the vaccine. It was noted by the authors that total T cell responses may have been underestimated by the TCR breadth and depth analyses. Comparing responses between vaccine doses or regimens was not something the study was powered to do. After vaccination, substantial breadth of spike-specific CD8+ and CD4+ T cell responses was reported.

Concerning this clone: The specificity of this receptor is unknown. Within one base of it there is no much larger clone, and no base qualities were kept.

The receptor chain draws on TRBV7-8 and TRBJ2-4, with the D gene uncertain. This receptor was identified in a person between 18 and 65 years old who received the Ad26.COV2.S COVID-19 vaccine or a placebo. This sample comprised peripheral blood, obtained in a trial of Ad26.COV2.S vaccine versus placebo. The CDR3 corresponds to CASSSSGVVYTKNIQYF. At the DNA level, the sequence is TGTGCCAGCAGCTCATCGGGTGTGGTTTATACCAAAAACATTCAGTACTTC.